This T cell receptor (beta chain) was sequenced in a study of cytomegalovirus exposure and HLA in healthy donors. The sample holds a few counts of this clone. Antigen specificity is unknown. Regarding the study as a whole: V- and J-gene trimming in TCR beta was tied to a missense DCLRE1C variant by an analysis performed later. No immune exposure information besides CMV serostatus was available.

Germline V gene sequence: CDR1 SEHNR, CDR2 FQNEAQ (reference sequence). The CDR3 is 15 amino acids. V was cut by 5 bases and J by 8 bases, with 21 bases left in between. With 60 Vbeta and 13 Jbeta primers, the PCR was carried out. Profiled with immunoSEQ multiplex PCR; TCRdb holds only in-frame clones, not every one. The sample records around 98,000 clones, more than 60% being singletons. What was sequenced was PBMCs. The clonotype comes from a human donor in good health. The chain employs TRBV7-9 and TRBJ1-1, with unresolved D. CDR3 amino acids: CASSPRYGVREEAFF. Here the CDR3 DNA reads TGTGCCAGCAGCCCCCGATACGGGGTCCGGGAGGAAGCTTTCTTT.